The 26 T cell receptor beta chains listed next were all sequenced from one sample in a study of CXCR3-negative and CXCR3-positive naive CD8 T cells (dated by TCRdb to the late 2010s). TCRdb records NextSeq 550 as the sequencer. The Human TCR Profiling Kit (MiLaboratory) was used to make UMI-labeled 5' RACE TRB cDNA libraries. TCRdb reanalyzed the reads, keeping one entry per CDR3 protein sequence and omitting DNA. This sample's table lists 60,000 or so distinct CDR3 sequences. The ten most abundant clones make up roughly 19% of the sample. Sequencing was performed on memory CD8+ T cells from blood. According to the study, the label for this sample's cell subset or site signals: conventional CD8+ memory T cells (TMEM), sorted as controls. These receptors came from a human donor in good health. Some clones in this sample may be carry-over from other donors' samples.

V gene TRBV19 combines with J gene TRBJ1-5; absent DNA, TCRdb's TRBD1 call cannot be checked. The CDR3 consists of 14 residues. Germline CDR1 is LNHDA and CDR2 is SQIVND (reference sequence). This chain's CDR3 is CASSPGWGNQPQHF.

This CDR3 reads CASSPGWADTQYF. This chain uses TRBV14 with TRBJ2-3. Germline lookup yields CDR1 SGHDN and CDR2 FVKESK. CDR3 size: 13 residues.

The V gene is TRBV7-2, the J gene TRBJ2-7; TCRdb selects TRBD2, and the lack of DNA leaves this call unchecked. Germline assignment: CDR1 SGHTA and CDR2 FQGNSA. CDR3 length: 15 residues. The CDR3 is CASSSGLAGVYEQYF.

The rearrangement links TRBV14 to TRBJ2-5; the TCRdb call, TRBD1, lacks DNA for checking. Germline V gives CDR1 SGHDN, CDR2 FVKESK. This CDR3 contains 14 residues. CDR3: CASSLGMPRETQYF.

The J gene is TRBJ2-7, the V gene TRBV11-3; the TRBD1 assignment by TCRdb is unverifiable without DNA. CDR3 length equals 15 residues. Germline-derived CDR1 and CDR2 are SGHNT and YENEEA. The CDR3: CASSTRDRVFSEQYF.

The CDR3 spells CASSSRPGQGTYEQYF. The rearrangement joins TRBV4-1 to TRBJ2-7; the D gene TCRdb calls, TRBD1, cannot be checked with no DNA. This CDR3 is built from 16 residues. Germline CDR1 reads MGHRA; CDR2 reads YSYEKL.

The rearrangement joins TRBV28 to TRBJ2-2; TCRdb selects TRBD1, and the lack of DNA leaves this call unchecked. CDR3 length: 14 residues. Germline V gene lookup returns CDR1 MDHEN and CDR2 SYDVKM. The CDR3 protein is CASSINREIGELFF.

The gene calls are TRBV29-1 and TRBJ2-7. In germline, CDR1 is SQVTM, CDR2 ANQGSEA. The CDR3 totals 12 residues. The CDR3 reads CSVEERAYEQYF.

The V call is TRBV29-1, the J call TRBJ2-3; TCRdb's assignment of TRBD1 cannot be checked, as there is no DNA. Germline CDR1 reads SQVTM; CDR2 reads ANQGSEA. The CDR3 has 15 residues. The CDR3 here is CSTSWGGRSTDTQYF.

The V gene is TRBV29-1, the J gene TRBJ1-3; there is no DNA to check the TCRdb D call of TRBD1. Germline V lookup: CDR1 SQVTM, CDR2 ANQGSEA. The CDR3 sequence is 13 residues long. Here the CDR3 reads CSASGTYGNTIYF. Full variable domain (remainder filled in from reference TRBV29-1 and TRBJ1-3): SAVISQKPSRDICQRGTSLTIQCQVDSQVTMMFWYRQQPGQSLTLIATANQGSEATYESGFVIDKFPISRPNLTFSTLTVSNMSPEDSSIYLCSASGTYGNTIYFGEGSWLTVV.

This sequence joins TRBV20-1 and TRBJ2-7; without DNA, the TCRdb call of TRBD2 cannot be checked. Germline lookup yields CDR1 DFQATT and CDR2 SNEGSKA (reference sequence). There are 14 residues in the CDR3. The CDR3 loop reads CSARLPPGAYEQYF.

The V and J genes are TRBV21-1 and TRBJ1-1; TCRdb proposes TRBD1, but this gene call is untestable without DNA. TRBV21-1 is an annotated pseudogene. This CDR3 is 19 amino acids long. CDR3 in amino acids: CASSNTLSCLQELNTEAFF.

This chain links TRBV4-1 with TRBJ2-2; TCRdb outputs TRBD1, but without DNA this stays unchecked. Germline-derived CDR1 and CDR2 are MGHRA and YSYEKL. This CDR3 has 15 residues. The CDR3 here is CASSQAGGRTGELFF.

The rearrangement uses TRBV29-1 and TRBJ2-7; TCRdb indicates TRBD1, and absent DNA this call remains unverified. Germline CDR1 and CDR2: SQVTM and ANQGSEA. CDR3 length: 12 residues. CDR3 sequence: CSVELGPLEQYF.

The chain couples TRBV29-1 to TRBJ1-2; the TRBD1 assignment by TCRdb is unverifiable without DNA. This CDR3 has 17 amino acids. Germline-derived CDR1 and CDR2 are SQVTM and ANQGSEA. The CDR3: CSVEVAFGRPPDGGYTF.

V usage is TRBV29-1 and J usage is TRBJ2-4; TCRdb's D call, TRBD1, is unchecked because there is no DNA. This CDR3 has 16 amino acids. CDR1 SQVTM and CDR2 ANQGSEA come from the germline V gene. CDR3 residues: CSVEDARTGTRNIQYF.

J is TRBJ1-2 and V is TRBV27; absent DNA, TCRdb's TRBD1 call cannot be checked. Germline loops: CDR1 MNHEY, CDR2 SMNVEV (reference sequence). This CDR3 is 11 amino acids long. The CDR3 loop reads CASPPPYGYTF.

The V and J genes are TRBV29-1 and TRBJ1-2; TCRdb's D call, TRBD1, is unchecked because there is no DNA. The CDR3 is made up of 12 amino acids. The germline gives CDR1 SQVTM, CDR2 ANQGSEA. CDR3 loop: CSVPGWGDGYTF. The entire variable domain, with the rest obtained from reference TRBV29-1 and TRBJ1-2, is as follows: SAVISQKPSRDICQRGTSLTIQCQVDSQVTMMFWYRQQPGQSLTLIATANQGSEATYESGFVIDKFPISRPNLTFSTLTVSNMSPEDSSIYLCSVPGWGDGYTFGSGTRLTVV.

The chain recombines TRBV29-1 with TRBJ2-5. The CDR3 is 12 residues long. Germline V CDR1 and CDR2: SQVTM, ANQGSEA. The CDR3 is CSVEGQEETQYF.

The chain combines TRBV7-3 with TRBJ2-7; checking the TCRdb D call of TRBD1 is not possible without DNA. CDR1 SGHTA and CDR2 FQGTGA come from the germline V gene. The CDR3 loop spans 13 amino acids. CDR3: CASSTSPLYEQYF.

This chain connects TRBV5-1 to TRBJ2-1; TCRdb picks TRBD2, but there is no DNA to check that call. Germline assignment: CDR1 SGHRS and CDR2 YFSETQ. There are 14 residues in the CDR3. CDR3 region: CASQMSGGHNEQFF.

The V and J genes are TRBV7-6 and TRBJ2-7. The CDR3 has 14 amino acids. Germline V gives CDR1 SGHVS, CDR2 FNYEAQ. The CDR3 loop reads CASSPSGGSYEQYF.

The CDR3 sequence: CASSGTSTSSGANVLTF. The V call is TRBV10-1, the J call TRBJ2-6; there is no DNA to check the TCRdb D call of TRBD1. The CDR3 length is 17 residues. Germline V CDR1 and CDR2: WNHNN, SYGVQD (reference sequence).

The genes are TRBV7-8 and TRBJ2-7; the TCRdb D gene call, TRBD1, has no DNA to confirm it. Germline assignment: CDR1 SGHVS and CDR2 FQNEAQ. The CDR3 is 14 residues long. CDR3: CASRHDREANEQYF.

The rearrangement joins TRBV28 to TRBJ2-7. The CDR3 is 15 residues long. Looked up from germline, CDR1 is MDHEN and CDR2 is SYDVKM. The CDR3 sequence is CASSPTFGWAYEQYF.

This chain links TRBV5-1 with TRBJ1-1; TCRdb lists TRBD1, though no DNA is available to test this call. This CDR3 contains 17 residues. Germline values: CDR1 SGHRS, CDR2 YFSETQ. The CDR3 protein is CASSLIAGGGMNTEAFF.